The rows below give T cell receptor beta chains drawn from one sample of a study of CD8+ T cells in alopecia areata. TCRdb keeps only in-frame clones here, not all; method: immunoSEQ multiplex PCR. The table has about 97,000 clones, 41% seen once; the top ten hold roughly 1.3%. Sequences were obtained from CD4+ T cells sorted from blood. The receptors here all came from a human donor with alopecia areata. CDR3s include the opening cysteine and the closing phenylalanine or tryptophan. Each record gives: D gene, J gene, V gene, clone size, CDR3 length, CDR3 DNA, CDR3 protein. A D gene is named only where the DNA matches it firmly. Not all rows give a size; the values are once, few, many and, for expanded clones, a class.

TRBD2	TRBJ2-1	TRBV6-5	-	15	TGTGCCAGCAGTAGCGGGGGGAGCTCCTACAATGAGCAGTTCTTC	CASSSGGSSYNEQFF
TRBD2	TRBJ2-1	TRBV6-6	-	14	TGTGCCAGCAGATTAGCGGGGGACTACAATGAGCAGTTCTTC	CASRLAGDYNEQFF
-	TRBJ1-5	TRBV7-2	few	12	TGTGCCAGCAGCTTAGGGGGTCAGCCCCAGCATTTT	CASSLGGQPQHF
-	TRBJ1-1	TRBV29-1	few	13	TGCAGCGTTGAGCAGGGAGGGAACACTGAAGCTTTCTTT	CSVEQGGNTEAFF
-	TRBJ2-3	TRBV20-1	-	11	TGCAGTGCTAGAAAAACAGATACGCAGTATTTT	CSARKTDTQYF
-	TRBJ2-7	TRBV15	few	13	TGTGCCACCAGCAGCAGGGGTGGTAGGGAGCAGTACTTC	CATSSRGGREQYF
-	TRBJ2-5	TRBV4-2	-	18	TGTGCCAGCAGCCAAGAACGGAGGTTGGAGGGGGTCCGAGGGACCCAGTACTTC	CASSQERRLEGVRGTQYF
-	TRBJ2-5	TRBV20-1	-	11	TGCAGTGCCTCGGGCCAAGAGACCCAGTACTTC	CSASGQETQYF
-	TRBJ1-5	TRBV30	-	13	TGTGCCTGGAGTGACAAGATGGGACAGCCCCAGCATTTT	CAWSDKMGQPQHF
-	TRBJ1-2	TRBV5-6	-	13	TGTGCCAGCAGCCCGACAGCATTCTATGGCTACACCTTC	CASSPTAFYGYTF
TRBD1	TRBJ2-3	TRBV29-1	few	14	TGCAGCGTTGACCGGACAGGTAGCACAGATACGCAGTATTTT	CSVDRTGSTDTQYF
-	TRBJ2-3	TRBV30	-	15	TGTGCCTGGAGGCTTAGGGGGTTTGTGGCAGATACGCAGTATTTT	CAWRLRGFVADTQYF
-	TRBJ2-7	TRBV29-1	-	12	TGCAGCGTTGTAAAACAGGGCTACGAGCAGTACTTC	CSVVKQGYEQYF
-	TRBJ1-2	TRBV28	few	15	TGTGCCAGCAGTTTACCAACTCAGCATAACTATGGCTACACCTTC	CASSLPTQHNYGYTF
-	TRBJ2-5	TRBV6-5	-	14	TGTGCCAGCACCACCCCCGCTCTGGGAGAGACCCAGTACTTC	CASTTPALGETQYF
-	TRBJ1-5	TRBV5-8	-	12	TGTGCCAGCAGCTTTAGCAATCAGCCCCAGCATTTT	CASSFSNQPQHF
-	TRBJ1-4	TRBV7-2	few	13	TGTGCCAGCAGCCAAAATCACCGTGAAAAACTGTTTTTT	CASSQNHREKLFF
-	TRBJ2-7	TRBV7-3	-	13	TGTGCCAGCGCCCGGGACACCAACTACGAGCAGTACTTC	CASARDTNYEQYF